These T cell receptor beta chains were read from a single sample in a study of Graves' ophthalmopathy and Graves' hyperthyroidism. TCRdb re-called the multiplex PCR reads through MiXCR, storing one row per CDR3 protein. This table holds 350,000 to 400,000 distinct CDR3 sequences, around 16% found once. Material: peripheral blood. All receptors derive from a woman between 18 and 29 years old with Graves' ophthalmopathy. CDR3s include the opening cysteine and the closing phenylalanine or tryptophan. The order of the fields is clone size, J gene, D gene, V gene, CDR3 DNA, CDR3 protein. D genes are given only for firm matches. Clone size appears in some rows only: once, few, many, or a class for an expanded clone.

many,TRBJ2-7,TRBD2,TRBV7-2,TGTGCCAGCAGCTTTGTCTCGGGAGGGCAGTACTTC,CASSFVSGGQYF
many,TRBJ2-7,.,TRBV11-2,TGTGCCAGCAGCTTAGCCGCAAAGGCCAGGGAGCAGTACTTC,CASSLAAKAREQYF
many,TRBJ2-7,TRBD2,TRBV27,TGTGCCAGCAGTTTACAGGGGACCCGCGGGGGGCGGTCCTACGAGCAGTACTTC,CASSLQGTRGGRSYEQYF
many,TRBJ1-2,.,TRBV6-5,TGTGCCAGCAGTTGGGAGGGACCTGCTCGGGAGGGCTACACCTTC,CASSWEGPAREGYTF
many,TRBJ1-1,TRBD1,TRBV28,TGTGCCAGCAGTTTGAGACGAGCGACAGGGAGGTATGAAGGTGAAGCTTTCTTT,CASSLRRATGRYEGEAFF
many,TRBJ2-2,TRBD2,TRBV6-1,TGTGCCAGCAGCGGACTAGCGGGCGTTACCGGGGAGCTGTTTTTT,CASSGLAGVTGELFF
many,TRBJ2-7,.,TRBV28,TGTGCCAGCAACCCTCGGGGGCCTTTCTACGAGCAGTACTTC,CASNPRGPFYEQYF
few,TRBJ1-2,TRBD1,TRBV4-3,TGCGCCAGCAGCCGGGGGACAGGAACGACTGGCTACACCTTC,CASSRGTGTTGYTF
many,TRBJ1-1,TRBD1,TRBV5-1,TGCGCCAGCCAGGGGGGGCAGACTGAAGCTTTCTTT,CASQGGQTEAFF
many,TRBJ1-3,.,TRBV10-3,TGTGCCATCAGTGAAGGGGTTACTGGAAACACCATATATTTT,CAISEGVTGNTIYF
.,TRBJ2-2,.,TRBV6-2/TRBV6-3,TGTGCCAGCAGTTCTCTCCAGGGTTCCGGGGAGCTGTTTTTT,CASSSLQGSGELFF
many,TRBJ1-1,.,TRBV12-3/TRBV12-4,TGTGCCAGCACCCACAGGGCGTACACTGAAGCTTTCTTT,CASTHRAYTEAFF
many,TRBJ2-7,TRBD2,TRBV11-2,TGTGCCAGCAGTTTATGGGGGGGGTTTGAGGAGCAGTACTTC,CASSLWGGFEEQYF
many,TRBJ2-3,.,TRBV7-2,TGTGCCAGCAGCTTCGGCACAGATACGCAGTATTTT,CASSFGTDTQYF
.,TRBJ2-5,TRBD2,TRBV6-1,TGTGCCAGCGGGCCGGGACTAGCGGGGGCCCCCCAAGAGACCCAGTACTTC,CASGPGLAGAPQETQYF
.,TRBJ2-7,.,TRBV29-1,TGCAGCGTTGTGGGAAGGGGCCACTACGAGCAGTACTTC,CSVVGRGHYEQYF
many,TRBJ1-5,.,TRBV28,TGTGCCACCTTCCAAATCAGTGGGGGGCGCGGCAATCAGCCCCAGCATTTT,CATFQISGGRGNQPQHF
many,TRBJ1-5,.,TRBV7-2,TGTGCCAGCAGCTTAGTCAGGGGCAATCAGCCCCAGCATTTT,CASSLVRGNQPQHF
many,TRBJ2-2,.,TRBV5-1,TGCGCCAGCAGCCAAACAGTAAACACCGGGGAGCTGTTTTTT,CASSQTVNTGELFF
many,TRBJ2-5,.,TRBV24-1,TGTGCCACCAGAGGGCATGGGTCCCAAGAGACCCAGTACTTC,CATRGHGSQETQYF
.,TRBJ1-5,.,TRBV7-4,TGTGCCAGCAGCTTAGAACGGCCAGGGGATAGCAATCAGCCCCAGCATTTT,CASSLERPGDSNQPQHF
many,TRBJ2-2,.,TRBV24-1,TGTGCCACCAGTGATCGACAGATGAACACCGGGGAGCTGTTTTTT,CATSDRQMNTGELFF
few,TRBJ1-2,.,TRBV12-3/TRBV12-4,TGTGCCAGCAGTTACGACAGCCGGGACTATGGCTACACCTTC,CASSYDSRDYGYTF
many,TRBJ2-7,.,TRBV28,TGTGCCAGCAGTTTCCTCCCAGGGAAGGACGAGCAGTACTTC,CASSFLPGKDEQYF
many,TRBJ2-7,.,TRBV29-1,TGCAGCGTCCCGACCACCCGTGGGTCATACGAGCAGTACTTC,CSVPTTRGSYEQYF
few,TRBJ1-2,TRBD1,TRBV7-3,TGTGCCAGCAGCTTCACTCCGGGACAGACAAAAAGCAGAGACTCTAACTATGGCTACACCTTC,CASSFTPGQTKSRDSNYGYTF
many,TRBJ1-1,.,TRBV9,TGTGCCAGCAGCGGCGGGGGGGTTGACACTGAAGCTTTCTTT,CASSGGGVDTEAFF
many,TRBJ1-1,.,TRBV12-3/TRBV12-4,TGTGCCAGCTCCCGGGGGTACACTGAAGCTTTCTTT,CASSRGYTEAFF
many,TRBJ1-1,.,TRBV24-1,TGTGCCACCAGTGATGCAGGGGACACTGAAGCTTTCTTT,CATSDAGDTEAFF